This TCR beta chain was recovered during a study of early T cells in non-severe SARS-CoV-2 infection. On the study more broadly: It was bulk RNA from unsorted whole blood that was sequenced, and the chains were unpaired. Whole-study results and caveats: A preference for anti-spike CD8 responses marked VDJdb matching, which missed private and CD4 specificities.

As part of library construction, unique molecular identifiers were attached to individual cDNA molecules. TCRdb reprocessed the 5' RACE reads via MiXCR and lists one record per CDR3 protein. The repertoire consists of about 64,000 distinct CDR3 sequences, with less than 20% occurring once and the leading ten covering 8.9%. For this clonotype: Antigen unknown.

This TCR came from an adult who was a healthcare worker with PCR-confirmed SARS-CoV-2 infection or an uninfected control (not recorded which). The material sequenced was whole blood, taken at baseline.

The CDR3 region is CSARRVSGANVLTF. In nucleotides, the CDR3 is TGCAGTGCCCGCCGTGTATCTGGGGCCAACGTCCTGACTTTC. This chain uses TRBV20-1 with TRBJ2-6; no clear D. Between the trimmed V and J ends, which lost 6 bases and 1 base, there was a span of 10 bases. The CDR3 length is 14 residues. Germline loops: CDR1 DFQATT, CDR2 SNEGSKA (reference sequence).